This is a list of T cell receptor beta chains from one sample in a study of patients and donors after allogeneic stem cell transplantation. TCRdb passed the RT-PCR reads through MiXCR, listing each CDR3 protein once. The data hold 150,000 to 200,000 distinct CDR3 sequences, with 30% observed a single time. What was sequenced was blood, either unsorted or a sorted T cell fraction (not recorded which). Source of these receptors: a human donor who was either an allogeneic HSCT recipient or a stem cell or donor lymphocyte infusion donor (not recorded which). It is not recorded whose cells these are; they may come from a transplant donor. CDR3s include the opening cysteine and the closing phenylalanine or tryptophan. Fields, in order: V gene, D gene, clone size, J gene, CDR3 DNA, CDR3 protein. The D gene is left open where the match is weak. The size entry is marked missing in some rows and otherwise reads once, few, many or a size class.

V gene: TRBV25-1
D gene: TRBD2
clone size: NA
J gene: TRBJ2-7
CDR3 DNA: TGTGCCAGCAGTGAATATTTTGCGGGAGCCCGCGAGCAGTACTTC
CDR3 protein: CASSEYFAGAREQYF

V gene: TRBV7-9
D gene: NA
clone size: NA
J gene: TRBJ2-7
CDR3 DNA: TGTGCCAGCAGCTTAAACCCCTGGGAAAAAGGCAACGAGCAGTACTTC
CDR3 protein: CASSLNPWEKGNEQYF

V gene: TRBV12-3/TRBV12-4
D gene: TRBD1
clone size: few
J gene: TRBJ2-7
CDR3 DNA: TGTGCCAGCAGAGCTCCCGGGACAGGGTTTGGCGAGCAGTACTTC
CDR3 protein: CASRAPGTGFGEQYF

V gene: TRBV6-5
D gene: NA
clone size: NA
J gene: TRBJ1-5
CDR3 DNA: TGTGCCAGCAGTTTCACCCAGGGGTCAGGGCAGCCCCAGCATTTT
CDR3 protein: CASSFTQGSGQPQHF

V gene: TRBV12-3/TRBV12-4
D gene: NA
clone size: many
J gene: TRBJ1-3
CDR3 DNA: TGTGCCAGCAGCCGGAGCTCTGGAAACACCATATATTTT
CDR3 protein: CASSRSSGNTIYF

V gene: TRBV27
D gene: TRBD2
clone size: NA
J gene: TRBJ2-3
CDR3 DNA: TGTGCCAGCAGTTCCGCGGGACTAGCGGGTGGTACGCAGTATTTT
CDR3 protein: CASSSAGLAGGTQYF

V gene: TRBV3-1
D gene: TRBD1
clone size: few
J gene: TRBJ1-1
CDR3 DNA: TGTGCCAGCAACCAGGGGGTAGGCACTGAAGCTTTCTTT
CDR3 protein: CASNQGVGTEAFF

V gene: TRBV10-3
D gene: TRBD2
clone size: few
J gene: TRBJ2-7
CDR3 DNA: TGTGCCATCAGTGGTGTAGCGGGAGGGAGTAGCGAGCAGTACTTC
CDR3 protein: CAISGVAGGSSEQYF

V gene: TRBV29-1
D gene: NA
clone size: NA
J gene: TRBJ1-2
CDR3 DNA: TGCAGCGTTGCCCCCAGACTAGGCTTAATTAACTATGGCTACACCTTC
CDR3 protein: CSVAPRLGLINYGYTF

V gene: TRBV15
D gene: NA
clone size: few
J gene: TRBJ1-5
CDR3 DNA: TGTGCCACCAGCAGAGACCAGGGTTATCAGCCCCAGCATTTT
CDR3 protein: CATSRDQGYQPQHF

V gene: TRBV7-9
D gene: TRBD1
clone size: few
J gene: TRBJ1-2
CDR3 DNA: TGTGCCAGCAGAAAGGATGAAAGGACAGGGAGTTCTTATGGCTACACCTTC
CDR3 protein: CASRKDERTGSSYGYTF

V gene: TRBV20-1
D gene: TRBD2
clone size: NA
J gene: TRBJ2-1
CDR3 DNA: TGCAGTGCCACCCGTGGACTAGCTGGCGAGTTCTTC
CDR3 protein: CSATRGLAGEFF

V gene: TRBV6-5
D gene: NA
clone size: NA
J gene: TRBJ2-5
CDR3 DNA: TGTGCCAGCAGTTACTACTCCGGGACGGTGCAAGAGACCCAGTACTTC
CDR3 protein: CASSYYSGTVQETQYF

V gene: TRBV27
D gene: NA
clone size: many
J gene: TRBJ1-5
CDR3 DNA: TGTGCCAGCAGTTTATTTAGGAACCTTAAAGGACATCAGCCCCAGCATTTT
CDR3 protein: CASSLFRNLKGHQPQHF

V gene: TRBV29-1
D gene: NA
clone size: many
J gene: TRBJ1-2
CDR3 DNA: TGCAGCGTTGGAGTGCACACCTTC
CDR3 protein: CSVGVHTF

V gene: TRBV7-7
D gene: NA
clone size: few
J gene: TRBJ2-5
CDR3 DNA: TGTGCTAGCAGCCCTCCGTCGCAAGAGACCCAGTACTTC
CDR3 protein: CASSPPSQETQYF

V gene: TRBV29-1
D gene: NA
clone size: many
J gene: TRBJ2-3
CDR3 DNA: TGCAGCGTTGGGCGGGGGCAAGGAGATACGCAGTATTTT
CDR3 protein: CSVGRGQGDTQYF

V gene: TRBV4-3
D gene: TRBD2
clone size: NA
J gene: TRBJ2-1
CDR3 DNA: TGCGCCAGCAGCCAAGAGATAATAACTAGCGGGAGTTGGCTTGAGCAGTTCTTC
CDR3 protein: CASSQEIITSGSWLEQFF

V gene: TRBV12-3/TRBV12-4
D gene: TRBD1
clone size: NA
J gene: TRBJ1-6
CDR3 DNA: TGTGCCAGCAGTCCAAGGGGGCTTAATTCACCCCTCCACTTT
CDR3 protein: CASSPRGLNSPLHF

V gene: TRBV25-1
D gene: NA
clone size: NA
J gene: TRBJ1-4
CDR3 DNA: TGTGCCAGCAGTTTCCCGGGACATTCTGAAAAACTGTTTTTT
CDR3 protein: CASSFPGHSEKLFF

V gene: TRBV12-3/TRBV12-4
D gene: NA
clone size: few
J gene: TRBJ1-4
CDR3 DNA: TGTGCCAGCAGTTTAGTTATCGGGGGGCAGGGTGAAAAACTGTTTTTT
CDR3 protein: CASSLVIGGQGEKLFF

V gene: TRBV6-2/TRBV6-3
D gene: TRBD2
clone size: NA
J gene: TRBJ2-5
CDR3 DNA: TGTGCCAGCAGTTACGCCCTAGCGGACCAAGAGACCCAGTACTTC
CDR3 protein: CASSYALADQETQYF

V gene: TRBV12-3/TRBV12-4
D gene: NA
clone size: NA
J gene: TRBJ1-1
CDR3 DNA: TGTGCCAGCATGTCATCGGCGCGGGAGAACACTGAAGCTTTCTTT
CDR3 protein: CASMSSARENTEAFF

V gene: TRBV18
D gene: NA
clone size: NA
J gene: TRBJ2-1
CDR3 DNA: TGTGCCAGCTCACTCTACTCGGGGTACGACAATGAGCAGTTCTTC
CDR3 protein: CASSLYSGYDNEQFF